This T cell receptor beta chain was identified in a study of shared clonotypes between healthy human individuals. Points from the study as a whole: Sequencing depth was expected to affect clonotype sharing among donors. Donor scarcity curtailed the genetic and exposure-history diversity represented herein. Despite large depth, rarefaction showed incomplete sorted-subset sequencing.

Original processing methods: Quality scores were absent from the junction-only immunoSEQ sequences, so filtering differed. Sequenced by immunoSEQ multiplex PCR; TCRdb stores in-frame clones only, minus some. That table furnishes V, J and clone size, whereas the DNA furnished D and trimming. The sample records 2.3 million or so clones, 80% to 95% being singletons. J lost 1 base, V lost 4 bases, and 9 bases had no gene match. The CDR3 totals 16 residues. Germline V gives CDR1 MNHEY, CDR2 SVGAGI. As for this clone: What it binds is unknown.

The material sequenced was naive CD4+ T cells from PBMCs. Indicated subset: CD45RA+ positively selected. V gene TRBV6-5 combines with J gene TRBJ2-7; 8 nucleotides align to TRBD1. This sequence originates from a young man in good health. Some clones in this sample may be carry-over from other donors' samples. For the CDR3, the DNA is TGTGCCAGCAGTTTAAACCGGGGACAGGCTTCCTACGAGCAGTACTTC. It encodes CASSLNRGQASYEQYF.